The clone carrying this T cell receptor (beta chain) was seen more than once but under ten times. The data stem from a study of blood T cell repertoires in COVID-19. At the level of the study: There were acute and convalescent COVID-19 samples, and they came from the United States, Italy and Spain. The analysed material was cDNA or gDNA that came from T cells, B-cell-depleted T cells, or PBMCs.

Per the original data handling: Counts of nucleated cells, estimated from reference gene primer amplification, were obtained. Sequenced by immunoSEQ multiplex PCR; TCRdb stores in-frame clones only, minus some. V and J calls and clone size follow that table, whereas D and trimming were derived from the DNA. The sample yields 110,000 to 150,000 clones, roughly 80% seen once. The sample consisted of peripheral blood. The source of this sequence is a human donor in a cohort sampled during active COVID-19.

The CDR3 DNA reads as TGCAGCGTTGAAGACGAACGGGGGCAGCCCCAGCATTTT. It yields the protein CSVEDERGQPQHF. V usage is TRBV29-1 and J usage is TRBJ1-5; a possible D gene is TRBD1 (5 bases). Germline loops: CDR1 SQVTM, CDR2 ANQGSEA. This CDR3 is 13 amino acids long. Trimming left V 0 bases short and J 7 bases short, with 10 bases between. Looking up the rest from reference TRBV29-1 and TRBJ1-5 gives the full variable domain: SAVISQKPSRDICQRGTSLTIQCQVDSQVTMMFWYRQQPGQSLTLIATANQGSEATYESGFVIDKFPISRPNLTFSTLTVSNMSPEDSSIYLCSVEDERGQPQHFGDGTRLSIL.